This TCR beta chain was captured by sequencing in a study of T cell responses to AZD1222 COVID-19 vaccine. Findings of the study overall: Across spike, vaccine-associated CD4 TCRs were found, dominant at 160-218 and 743-854. A mostly white British donor set with more females was recruited, and clonal diversity was possibly underestimated. At baseline, just a handful of AZD1222 recipients tested seropositive. Repertoires were obtained only post-peak T cell response.

To note about this clone: Its antigen is not known.

The repertoire was sequenced with immunoSEQ multiplex PCR; TCRdb's copy has only in-frame clones and lacks some. The sample records about 90,000 clones, approximately 89% being singletons. This CDR3 region has 16 residues. The trim removed 0 bases at V and 1 base at J, leaving 5 bases unmatched. The V gene's germline CDR1 is MNHEY and CDR2 SVGEGT. The sequences come from peripheral blood, collected 28 days after the second AZD1222 dose. J is TRBJ2-7 and V is TRBV6-2 or TRBV6-3; TRBD1 matches 8 bases. The sequence derives from an adult who received the AZD1222 COVID-19 vaccine. CDR3 nucleotide sequence: TGTGCCAGCAGTTACTCGAGGGACAGGCCTTCCTACGAGCAGTACTTC. Amino acids: CASSYSRDRPSYEQYF.